This is a list of T cell receptor beta chains from one sample in a study of prognosis after radiotherapy for stage I lung cancer. TCRdb redid the calling of the multiplex PCR reads with MiXCR, one entry per CDR3 protein. The sample lists around 12,000 distinct CDR3 sequences; about 43% were seen once. Here the sequenced sample was PBMCs, taken before or after stereotactic body radiation therapy (not recorded which). Receptors originate from a donor at least 50 years old with non-small cell lung cancer. CDR3s include the opening cysteine and the closing phenylalanine or tryptophan. A D gene is named only where the DNA matches it firmly. Size values are once, few and many counts, or a class for expanded clones, and some rows have none.

d_gene: NA
len: 13
v_gene: TRBV20-1
abundance: many
j_gene: TRBJ2-1
CDR3nt: TGCAGTGCTAGAGAGAGTAGTAGGAATGAGCAGTTCTTC
CDR3aa: CSARESSRNEQFF

d_gene: NA
len: 15
v_gene: TRBV27
abundance: NA
j_gene: TRBJ1-2
CDR3nt: TGTTCCAGCAGTAGACAGGTATCCCCGATCTTTGGCTACACCTTC
CDR3aa: CSSSRQVSPIFGYTF

d_gene: TRBD2
len: 17
v_gene: TRBV6-4
abundance: NA
j_gene: TRBJ2-3
CDR3nt: TGTGCCAGCAGTGAAAGGCCTAGCGGACAAATCACAGATACGCAGTATTTT
CDR3aa: CASSERPSGQITDTQYF

d_gene: NA
len: 15
v_gene: TRBV5-5
abundance: NA
j_gene: TRBJ2-4
CDR3nt: TGTGCCAGCAGCTTGGCGGGGCCGGTCTGCAACATTCAGTACTTC
CDR3aa: CASSLAGPVCNIQYF

d_gene: TRBD1
len: 18
v_gene: TRBV4-3
abundance: many
j_gene: TRBJ2-2
CDR3nt: TGCGCCAGCAGCCTCCGGGACAGGGGGCGCAGACGGACCGGGGAGCTGTTTTTT
CDR3aa: CASSLRDRGRRRTGELFF

d_gene: TRBD1
len: 12
v_gene: TRBV20-1
abundance: many
j_gene: TRBJ2-5
CDR3nt: TGCAGTGTCCGGACAGGGCGGGAGACCCAGTACTTC
CDR3aa: CSVRTGRETQYF

d_gene: NA
len: 15
v_gene: TRBV5-1
abundance: many
j_gene: TRBJ2-7
CDR3nt: TGCGCCAGCAGCTTGGCCCTGGTAGGGGGCTACGAGCAGTACTTC
CDR3aa: CASSLALVGGYEQYF

d_gene: TRBD2
len: 16
v_gene: TRBV2
abundance: many
j_gene: TRBJ2-1
CDR3nt: TGTGCCAGCATTCAACTGGGACTAGACTCTTACAATGAGCAGTTCTTC
CDR3aa: CASIQLGLDSYNEQFF

d_gene: NA
len: 18
v_gene: TRBV2
abundance: many
j_gene: TRBJ2-7
CDR3nt: TGTGCCAGCAGTGACCAGGTAAGAAGCCGGGACCAAGAATACGAGCAGTACTTC
CDR3aa: CASSDQVRSRDQEYEQYF

d_gene: NA
len: 14
v_gene: TRBV6-1
abundance: NA
j_gene: TRBJ2-1
CDR3nt: TGTGCCAGCAGTGAAGCGCAGTGGGCTTTTGAGCAGTTCTTC
CDR3aa: CASSEAQWAFEQFF

d_gene: NA
len: 13
v_gene: TRBV28
abundance: NA
j_gene: TRBJ2-7
CDR3nt: TGTGCCAGCACCGGGGGTGGATCCTACGAGCAGTACTTC
CDR3aa: CASTGGGSYEQYF

d_gene: TRBD1
len: 14
v_gene: TRBV6-2/TRBV6-3
abundance: once
j_gene: TRBJ2-5
CDR3nt: TGTGCCAGCAGCACAGGGACAGTTCAAGAGACCCAGTACTTC
CDR3aa: CASSTGTVQETQYF

d_gene: TRBD1
len: 13
v_gene: TRBV27
abundance: many
j_gene: TRBJ1-5
CDR3nt: TGTGCCAGCAGCCGGGACAGGGATCAGCCCCAGCATTTT
CDR3aa: CASSRDRDQPQHF

d_gene: NA
len: 13
v_gene: TRBV6-4
abundance: many
j_gene: TRBJ1-1
CDR3nt: TGTGCCAGCAGTCAACAGGGTGACACTGAAGCTTTCTTT
CDR3aa: CASSQQGDTEAFF

d_gene: TRBD1
len: 17
v_gene: TRBV4-1
abundance: many
j_gene: TRBJ1-2
CDR3nt: TGCGCCAGCAGCCAAGATAACTTAGGGACAGGGGGGCCTGGCTACACCTTC
CDR3aa: CASSQDNLGTGGPGYTF

d_gene: TRBD2
len: 17
v_gene: TRBV28
abundance: NA
j_gene: TRBJ2-2
CDR3nt: TGTGCCAGCACTTCCCCTTGGGACTACCAGGGTTCCGGGGAGCTGTTTTTT
CDR3aa: CASTSPWDYQGSGELFF

d_gene: TRBD2
len: 16
v_gene: TRBV7-6
abundance: many
j_gene: TRBJ2-1
CDR3nt: TGTGCCAGCAGTTCTCGGACTAGCGGGGGGGACAATGAGCAGTTCTTC
CDR3aa: CASSSRTSGGDNEQFF

d_gene: TRBD1
len: 15
v_gene: TRBV4-2
abundance: NA
j_gene: TRBJ2-5
CDR3nt: TGTGCCAGCAGCCAAGCTCAGGGGGAGATAGAGACCCAGTACTTC
CDR3aa: CASSQAQGEIETQYF

d_gene: NA
len: 13
v_gene: TRBV6-2/TRBV6-3
abundance: NA
j_gene: TRBJ2-7
CDR3nt: TGTGCCAGCAGAAGACAGGAGTTCGCCGAGCAGTACTTC
CDR3aa: CASRRQEFAEQYF

d_gene: NA
len: 14
v_gene: TRBV28
abundance: NA
j_gene: TRBJ1-2
CDR3nt: TGTGCCAGCAGTAGAGGGGGACACTCGATTGGCTACACCTTC
CDR3aa: CASSRGGHSIGYTF

d_gene: NA
len: 14
v_gene: TRBV20-1
abundance: many
j_gene: TRBJ2-3
CDR3nt: TGCAGTGCCCGGGACGGATCTGGGGTAAATACGCAGTATTTT
CDR3aa: CSARDGSGVNTQYF

d_gene: NA
len: 14
v_gene: TRBV4-3
abundance: many
j_gene: TRBJ1-4
CDR3nt: TGCGCCAGCAGCCAAGGGGGACTGTATGAAAAACTGTTTTTT
CDR3aa: CASSQGGLYEKLFF

d_gene: NA
len: 11
v_gene: TRBV6-1
abundance: medium-sized
j_gene: TRBJ2-2
CDR3nt: TGTGCCGACTTTGGCACCGGGGAGCTGTTTTTT
CDR3aa: CADFGTGELFF

d_gene: NA
len: 15
v_gene: TRBV6-2/TRBV6-3
abundance: NA
j_gene: TRBJ1-6
CDR3nt: TGTGCCAGCAGTTACGTCCCACTACTGAATTCACCCCTCCACTTT
CDR3aa: CASSYVPLLNSPLHF

d_gene: NA
len: 13
v_gene: TRBV12-3/TRBV12-4
abundance: NA
j_gene: TRBJ2-1
CDR3nt: TGTGTCAGCACCCCGACAGGTGACAATGAGCAGTTCTTC
CDR3aa: CVSTPTGDNEQFF

d_gene: NA
len: 14
v_gene: TRBV29-1
abundance: many
j_gene: TRBJ1-2
CDR3nt: TGCAGCGTTGACCCTTGGACAGCTTCGGGTGGCTACACCTTC
CDR3aa: CSVDPWTASGGYTF

d_gene: TRBD1
len: 16
v_gene: TRBV20-1
abundance: many
j_gene: TRBJ2-3
CDR3nt: TGCAGTGCTAGCGGTACCGGGACAGGGACCACAGATACGCAGTATTTT
CDR3aa: CSASGTGTGTTDTQYF

d_gene: TRBD1
len: 15
v_gene: TRBV7-2
abundance: once
j_gene: TRBJ2-3
CDR3nt: TGTGCCAGCAGCCTGGACAGGGGTCCCACAGATACGCAGTATTTT
CDR3aa: CASSLDRGPTDTQYF

d_gene: NA
len: 17
v_gene: TRBV11-3
abundance: NA
j_gene: TRBJ2-1
CDR3nt: TGTGCCAGCAGCCTGCCATGGGGGGACTCCCCCTACAATGAGCAGTTCTTC
CDR3aa: CASSLPWGDSPYNEQFF

d_gene: NA
len: 15
v_gene: TRBV5-8
abundance: many
j_gene: TRBJ2-3
CDR3nt: TGTGCCAGCAGCTTTGGGCAGGGGTTGGCAGATACGCAGTATTTT
CDR3aa: CASSFGQGLADTQYF

d_gene: NA
len: 15
v_gene: TRBV11-1
abundance: NA
j_gene: TRBJ2-7
CDR3nt: TGTGCCAGCAGCAGAGAACGACTAGATTTGAACGAGCAGTACTTC
CDR3aa: CASSRERLDLNEQYF

d_gene: NA
len: 17
v_gene: TRBV25-1
abundance: NA
j_gene: TRBJ2-3
CDR3nt: TGTGCCAGAAGTGAGGGTAAAGCACAGGGTTTTGAAGATACGCAGTATTTT
CDR3aa: CARSEGKAQGFEDTQYF

d_gene: NA
len: 15
v_gene: TRBV6-2/TRBV6-3
abundance: many
j_gene: TRBJ2-5
CDR3nt: TGTGCCAGCAGTTACGATACAACGAGCCAAGAGACCCAGTACTTC
CDR3aa: CASSYDTTSQETQYF

d_gene: TRBD1
len: 15
v_gene: TRBV9
abundance: many
j_gene: TRBJ1-2
CDR3nt: TGTGCCAGCAGCGCCCAACAGACAGGGGTTGATGGCTACACCTTC
CDR3aa: CASSAQQTGVDGYTF

d_gene: TRBD1
len: 15
v_gene: TRBV7-2
abundance: NA
j_gene: TRBJ1-2
CDR3nt: TGTGCCAGCACGCCATCCGGGACAGTGGCCTCTGGCTACACCTTC
CDR3aa: CASTPSGTVASGYTF

d_gene: NA
len: 15
v_gene: TRBV7-9
abundance: many
j_gene: TRBJ1-3
CDR3nt: TGTGCCAGCAGCTTAGCTTACGGGGCTGGAAACACCATATATTTT
CDR3aa: CASSLAYGAGNTIYF